A single T cell receptor (beta chain) is shown here with its context. These data originate in a study of shared clonotypes between healthy human individuals. Only in-frame clones appear in the TCRdb table, and some are missing; sequencing was by immunoSEQ multiplex PCR. The repertoire holds millions of clones, with 95% as singletons. The germline V gene has CDR1 SGDLS and CDR2 YYNGEE. CDR3 length: 15 amino acids. J lost 5 bases, V lost 4 bases, and 7 bases had no gene match. Division of CD4+ cells produced a CD45RA+ naive subset and a CD45RA-negative memory subset. The chain joins TRBV9 to TRBJ2-2; 8 nucleotides agree with TRBD2. Sequencing was carried out using naive CD4+ T cells sorted from blood. The subset is: CD45RA+ positively selected. The sequence was obtained from a man between 18 and 35 years old in good health. The CDR3: CASSFSGGPTGELFF. The CDR3 DNA sequence: TGTGCCAGCAGCTTCAGCGGGGGACCTACCGGGGAGCTGTTTTTT.